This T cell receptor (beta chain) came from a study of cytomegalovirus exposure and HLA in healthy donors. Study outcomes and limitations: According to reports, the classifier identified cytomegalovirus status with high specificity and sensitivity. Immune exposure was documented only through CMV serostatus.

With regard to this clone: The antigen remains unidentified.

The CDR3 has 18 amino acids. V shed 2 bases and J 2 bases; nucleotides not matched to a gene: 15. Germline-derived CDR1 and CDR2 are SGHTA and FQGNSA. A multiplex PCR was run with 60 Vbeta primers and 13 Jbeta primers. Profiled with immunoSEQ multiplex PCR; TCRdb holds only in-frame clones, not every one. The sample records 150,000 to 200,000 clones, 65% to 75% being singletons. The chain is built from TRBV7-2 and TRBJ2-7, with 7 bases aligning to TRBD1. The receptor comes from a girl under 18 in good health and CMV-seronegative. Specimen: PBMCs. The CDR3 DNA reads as TGTGCCAGCAGCTTACCGCGATCAGGACAGGTGGGGGCCTACGAGCAGTACTTC. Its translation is CASSLPRSGQVGAYEQYF.